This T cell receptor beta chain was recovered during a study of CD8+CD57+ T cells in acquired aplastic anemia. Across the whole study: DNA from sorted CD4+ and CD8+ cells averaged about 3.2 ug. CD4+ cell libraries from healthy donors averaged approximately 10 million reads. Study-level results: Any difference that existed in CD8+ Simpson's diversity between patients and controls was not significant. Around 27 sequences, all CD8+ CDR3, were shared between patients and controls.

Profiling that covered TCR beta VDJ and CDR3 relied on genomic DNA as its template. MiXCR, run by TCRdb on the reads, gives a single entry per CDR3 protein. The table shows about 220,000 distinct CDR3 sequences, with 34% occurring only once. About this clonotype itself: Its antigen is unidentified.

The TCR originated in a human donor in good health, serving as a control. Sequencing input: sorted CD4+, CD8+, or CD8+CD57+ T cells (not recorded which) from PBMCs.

This CDR3 is CASSSHRGPSGKLFF. As DNA, the CDR3 is TGTGCCAGCAGCTCACACAGGGGGCCCAGTGGAAAACTGTTTTTT. This chain joins TRBV7-2 and TRBJ1-4; 9 nucleotides align to TRBD1. Germline V gene sequence: CDR1 SGHTA, CDR2 FQGNSA. This CDR3 has 15 amino acids. With V trimmed by 4 bases and J by 10 bases, 10 bases remained unmatched.